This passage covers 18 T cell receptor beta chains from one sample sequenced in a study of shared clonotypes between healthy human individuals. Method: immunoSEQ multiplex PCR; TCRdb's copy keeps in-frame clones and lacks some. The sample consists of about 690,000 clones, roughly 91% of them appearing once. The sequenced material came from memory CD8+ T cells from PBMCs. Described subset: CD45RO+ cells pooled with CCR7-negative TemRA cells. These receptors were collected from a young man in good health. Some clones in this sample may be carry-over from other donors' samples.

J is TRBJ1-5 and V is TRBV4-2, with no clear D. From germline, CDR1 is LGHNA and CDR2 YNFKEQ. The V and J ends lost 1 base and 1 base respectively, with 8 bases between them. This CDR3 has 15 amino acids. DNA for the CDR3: TGTGCCAGCAGCCAAGTTATCCAAAGCAATCAGCCCCAGCATTTT. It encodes CASSQVIQSNQPQHF.

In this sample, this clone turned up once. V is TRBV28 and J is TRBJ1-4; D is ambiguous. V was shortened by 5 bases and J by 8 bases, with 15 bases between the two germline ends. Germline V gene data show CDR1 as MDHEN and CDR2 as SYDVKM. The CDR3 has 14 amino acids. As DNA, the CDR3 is TGTGCCAGCAGTCAACCGGGATTCGGGGAAAAACTGTTTTTT. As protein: CASSQPGFGEKLFF.

The CDR3 spells CASSQHQMPGPTMNTEAFF. The CDR3 DNA reads as TGCGCCAGCAGCCAACACCAGATGCCGGGACCCACTATGAACACTGAAGCTTTCTTT. The gene calls are TRBV4-1 and TRBJ1-1, with D possibly TRBD1 on 5 matching bases. This CDR3 has 19 amino acids. CDR1 and CDR2 (germline): MGHRA, YSYEKL. Trimming removed 2 bases from V and 0 bases from J, with 22 bases in between.

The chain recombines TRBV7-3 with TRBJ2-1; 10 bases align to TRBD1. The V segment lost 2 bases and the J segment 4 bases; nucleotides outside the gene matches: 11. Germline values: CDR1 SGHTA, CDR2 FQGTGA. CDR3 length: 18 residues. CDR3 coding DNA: TGTGCCAGCAGCTTAGCCCTTATTGGGACAGGGGAGTACAATGAGCAGTTCTTC. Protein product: CASSLALIGTGEYNEQFF.

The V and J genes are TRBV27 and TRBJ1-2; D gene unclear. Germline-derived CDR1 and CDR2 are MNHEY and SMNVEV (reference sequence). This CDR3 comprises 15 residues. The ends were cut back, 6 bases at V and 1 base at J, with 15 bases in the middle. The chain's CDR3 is CASSPLIGDNYGYTF. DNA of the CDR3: TGTGCCAGCAGCCCTCTGATTGGCGATAACTATGGCTACACCTTC.

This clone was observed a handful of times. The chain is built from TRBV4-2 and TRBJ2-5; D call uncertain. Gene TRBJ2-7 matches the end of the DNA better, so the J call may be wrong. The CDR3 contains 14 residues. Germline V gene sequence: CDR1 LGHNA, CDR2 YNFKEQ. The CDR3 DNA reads TGTGCCAGCAGCGGAACCCATTCTCTCGCCGAGCAGTACTTC. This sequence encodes CASSGTHSLAEQYF.

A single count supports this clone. The CDR3 nucleotides are TGTGCCAGCAGCGTAGGTAAGCTAGCGGGAGGGCCGGCAGGTGAGCAGTTCTTC. Protein: CASSVGKLAGGPAGEQFF. This rearrangement joins TRBV9 to TRBJ2-1; 12 bases map to TRBD2. V was pared by 0 bases and J by 9 bases, with 13 bases of the junction left unmatched. Germline V gene sequence: CDR1 SGDLS, CDR2 YYNGEE. There are 18 residues in the CDR3.

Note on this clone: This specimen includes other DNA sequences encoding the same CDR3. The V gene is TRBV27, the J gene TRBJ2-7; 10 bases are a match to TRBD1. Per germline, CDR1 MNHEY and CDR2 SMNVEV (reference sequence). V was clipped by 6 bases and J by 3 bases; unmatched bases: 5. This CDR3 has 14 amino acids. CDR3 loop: CASSPGQGFYEQYF. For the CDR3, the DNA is TGTGCCAGCAGCCCGGGACAGGGGTTCTACGAGCAGTACTTC.

CDR3 sequence: CASSSGEERHEQYF. The DNA for the CDR3 is TGTGCCAGCAGCTCCGGAGAGGAGCGGCACGAGCAGTACTTC. This chain joins TRBV7-8 and TRBJ2-7; perhaps TRBD2 as D (5 bases). Trimming took 4 bases from V and 5 from J, leaving 15 bases between them. CDR3 length: 14 amino acids. Per the germline V gene, CDR1 is SGHVS and CDR2 is FQNEAQ. Using reference TRBV7-8 and TRBJ2-7 for the parts outside the CDR3, the full variable domain is GAGVSQSPRYKVAKRGQDVALRCDPISGHVSLFWYQQALGQGPEFLTYFQNEAQLDKSGLPSDRFFAERPEGSVSTLKIQRTQQEDSAVYLCASSSGEERHEQYFGPGTRLTVT.

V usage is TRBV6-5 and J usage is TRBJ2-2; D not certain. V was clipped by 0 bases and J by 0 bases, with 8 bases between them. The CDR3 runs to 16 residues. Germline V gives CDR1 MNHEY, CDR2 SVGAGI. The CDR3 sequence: CASSYSMQANTGELFF. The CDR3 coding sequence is TGTGCCAGCAGTTACTCGATGCAAGCGAACACCGGGGAGCTGTTTTTT.

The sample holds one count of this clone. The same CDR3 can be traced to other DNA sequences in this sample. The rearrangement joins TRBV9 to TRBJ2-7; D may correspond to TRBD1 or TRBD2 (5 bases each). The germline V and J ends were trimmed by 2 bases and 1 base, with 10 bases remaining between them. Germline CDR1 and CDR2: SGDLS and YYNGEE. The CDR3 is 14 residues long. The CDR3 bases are TGTGCCAGCAGCGTTGGGGACGGATCCTACGAGCAGTACTTC. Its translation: CASSVGDGSYEQYF.

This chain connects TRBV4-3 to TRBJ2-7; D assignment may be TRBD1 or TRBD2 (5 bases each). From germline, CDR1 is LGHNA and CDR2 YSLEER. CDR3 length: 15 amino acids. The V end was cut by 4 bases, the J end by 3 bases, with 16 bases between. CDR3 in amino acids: CASSPFTGHHYEQYF. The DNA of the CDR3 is TGCGCCAGCAGCCCATTCACGGGGCACCACTACGAGCAGTACTTC.

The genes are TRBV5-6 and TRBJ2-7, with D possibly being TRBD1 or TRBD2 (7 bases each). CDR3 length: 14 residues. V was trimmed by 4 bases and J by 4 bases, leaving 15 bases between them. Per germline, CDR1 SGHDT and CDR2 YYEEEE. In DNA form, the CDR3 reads TGTGCCAGCAGCCCAGGGGGGGGGCTTTACGAGCAGTACTTC. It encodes CASSPGGGLYEQYF. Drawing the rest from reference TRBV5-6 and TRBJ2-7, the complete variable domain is DAGVTQSPTHLIKTRGQQVTLRCSPKSGHDTVSWYQQALGQGPQFIFQYYEEEERQRGNFPDRFSGHQFPNYSSELNVNALLLGDSALYLCASSPGGGLYEQYFGPGTRLTVT.

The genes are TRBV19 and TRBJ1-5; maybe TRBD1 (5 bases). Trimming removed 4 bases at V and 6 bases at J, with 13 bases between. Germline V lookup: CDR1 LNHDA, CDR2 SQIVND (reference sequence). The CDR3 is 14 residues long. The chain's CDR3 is CASSNWGLSQPQHF. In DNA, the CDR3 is TGTGCCAGTAGTAATTGGGGGTTGTCTCAGCCCCAGCATTTT.

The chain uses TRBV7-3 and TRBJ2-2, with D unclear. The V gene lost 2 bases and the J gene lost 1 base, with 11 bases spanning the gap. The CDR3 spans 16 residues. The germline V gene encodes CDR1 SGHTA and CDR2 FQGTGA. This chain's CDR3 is CASSLHVRQNTGELFF. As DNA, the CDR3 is TGTGCCAGCAGCTTACATGTCAGACAGAACACCGGGGAGCTGTTTTTT.

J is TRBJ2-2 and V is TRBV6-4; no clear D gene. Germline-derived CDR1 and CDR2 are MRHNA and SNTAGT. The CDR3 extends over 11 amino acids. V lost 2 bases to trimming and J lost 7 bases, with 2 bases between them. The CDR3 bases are TGTGCCAGCAGTGACGGCGGGGAGCTGTTTTTT. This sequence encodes CASSDGGELFF.

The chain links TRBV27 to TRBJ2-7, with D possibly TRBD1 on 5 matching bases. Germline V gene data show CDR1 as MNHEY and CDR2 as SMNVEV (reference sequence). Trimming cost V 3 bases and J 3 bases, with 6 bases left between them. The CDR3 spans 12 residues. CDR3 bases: TGTGCCAGCAGTTTTCAGGGCTACGAGCAGTACTTC. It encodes CASSFQGYEQYF.

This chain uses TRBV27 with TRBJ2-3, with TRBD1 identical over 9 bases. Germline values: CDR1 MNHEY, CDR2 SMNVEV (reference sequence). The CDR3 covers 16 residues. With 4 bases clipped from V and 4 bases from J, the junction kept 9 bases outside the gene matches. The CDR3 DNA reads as TGTGCCAGCAGTTCAACCGGGACAGGGTATTCAGATACGCAGTATTTT. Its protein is CASSSTGTGYSDTQYF.